This T cell receptor beta chain is drawn from a study of patients and donors after allogeneic stem cell transplantation. TCRdb passed the RT-PCR reads through MiXCR, listing each CDR3 protein once. This repertoire shows about 2,100 distinct CDR3 sequences, around 1.7% found once; its top ten account for about 5.7%. The CDR3 totals 13 residues. V was clipped by 5 bases and J by 5 bases, with 12 bases between them. Germline CDR1 SGHAT, CDR2 FQDESV (reference sequence). The chain links TRBV11-1 to TRBJ2-5; a possible D gene is TRBD1 (6 bases). Sequenced material: blood, either unsorted or a sorted T cell fraction (not recorded which). This clonotype originated in a human donor who was either an allogeneic HSCT recipient or a stem cell or donor lymphocyte infusion donor (not recorded which). It is not recorded whose cells these are; they may come from a transplant donor. CDR3 bases: TGTGCCAGCAGCCCTAACAGGGAGGAGACCCAGTACTTC. Its translation: CASSPNREETQYF. The variable domain in full, with the rest retrieved from reference TRBV11-1 and TRBJ2-5, is EAEVAQSPRYKITEKSQAVAFWCDPISGHATLYWYRQILGQGPELLVQFQDESVVDDSQLPKDRFSAERLKGVDSTLKIQPAELGDSAMYLCASSPNREETQYFGPGTRLLVL.